Each of the 17 T cell receptor beta chains below was sequenced from the same sample in a study of beta chain features in type 1 diabetes. Study results and caveats: Type 1 diabetes patients had TCRB CDR3s that were shorter (moderately but significantly so) in all four CD4+ subsets.

These receptors have no identified antigens. Expressed TCRB transcripts got sequenced, as all isolated RNA was reverse transcribed. Sequencing was performed with immunoSEQ multiplex PCR; in TCRdb, only in-frame clones are kept and a portion is missing. The repertoire holds around 130,000 clones, with 9% as singletons. The sample consisted of central memory CD4+ T cells from blood. These receptor sequences come from a man aged 30 to 39 with type 1 diabetes.

The rearrangement joins TRBV18 to TRBJ2-1; the D gene is possibly TRBD1 (6 bases). V shed 3 bases and J shed 2 bases, with 14 bases lying between them. Germline lookup yields CDR1 KGHSH and CDR2 LQKENI. The CDR3 has 16 amino acids. The CDR3 sequence is CASSPPGRGPYNEQFF. CDR3 DNA sequence: TGTGCCAGCTCACCGCCCGGCAGGGGCCCCTACAATGAGCAGTTCTTC.

The rearrangement joins TRBV29-1 to TRBJ1-6; no firm D call. The CDR3 spans 13 residues. Germline V CDR1 and CDR2: SQVTM, ANQGSEA. Trimming left V 4 bases short and J 10 bases short, with 14 bases between. CDR3 protein: CSVVDQVGSPLHF. CDR3 in DNA: TGCAGCGTTGTTGACCAGGTTGGATCACCCCTCCACTTT.

V and J are TRBV19 and TRBJ2-1, with D maybe TRBD2 (5 bases). Deletions cut 4 bases from V and 10 bases from J, with 14 bases between. Germline assignment: CDR1 LNHDA and CDR2 SQIVND (reference sequence). The CDR3 runs 13 residues. The CDR3 sequence: CASSNTRDEEQFF. Written as DNA, the CDR3 is TGTGCCAGTAGTAACACTAGGGATGAGGAGCAGTTCTTC.

This clone was seen a handful of times. V is TRBV7-2 and J is TRBJ2-7; 8 bases are shared with TRBD2. The V gene's germline CDR1 is SGHTA and CDR2 FQGNSA. The CDR3 has 16 residues. Trimming removed 4 bases from V and 0 bases from J; junction bases left unmatched: 8. The CDR3 coding sequence is TGTGCCAGCAGCTCCCTACGCGGGGGGAACTCCTACGAGCAGTACTTC. It codes for CASSSLRGGNSYEQYF.

The rearrangement joins TRBV7-9 to TRBJ2-1; weak D call: TRBD2 (7 bases). V was pared by 4 bases and J by 0 bases, with 10 bases between. Germline V gene data show CDR1 as SEHNR and CDR2 as FQNEAQ (reference sequence). The CDR3 loop spans 15 amino acids. The CDR3 DNA is TGTGCCAGCAGCTACGGGGGGCCCTCCTACAATGAGCAGTTCTTC. Its protein product is CASSYGGPSYNEQFF.

This clone was seen more than once but under ten times. The sample has other DNA sequences that encode this CDR3 too. V gene TRBV6-5 combines with J gene TRBJ2-1; the D is unclear. The CDR3 extends over 13 amino acids. Germline V gene sequence: CDR1 MNHEY, CDR2 SVGAGI. V was cut by 6 bases and J by 0 bases, with 6 bases left in between. The CDR3 DNA is TGTGCCAGCAGGGGCTCCTCCTACAATGAGCAGTTCTTC. As protein: CASRGSSYNEQFF.

The chain recombines TRBV9 with TRBJ2-5, with D unresolved. V was trimmed by 0 bases and J by 4 bases, leaving 13 bases between them. This CDR3 comprises 15 residues. Germline loops: CDR1 SGDLS, CDR2 YYNGEE. The CDR3 reads CASSVGGQLGETQYF. CDR3 DNA sequence: TGTGCCAGCAGCGTAGGAGGTCAGCTCGGAGAGACCCAGTACTTC.

The rearrangement joins TRBV6-6 to TRBJ1-3; 7 bases align to TRBD1. The germline V gene has CDR1 MNHNY and CDR2 SVGAGI (reference sequence). This CDR3 has 14 residues. V lost 6 bases, J lost 4 bases, and 6 bases stayed unmatched. As DNA, the CDR3 is TGTGCCAGCAGCGGGACAGCCACCGGAAACACCATATATTTT. Amino acids: CASSGTATGNTIYF.

The chain joins TRBV29-1 to TRBJ1-1; D gene unclear. The V gene lost 6 bases and the J gene lost 1 base, with 12 bases spanning the gap. Germline V lookup: CDR1 SQVTM, CDR2 ANQGSEA. The CDR3 sequence is 13 residues long. The CDR3 bases are TGCAGCGTCGGGTTGGCCCGGAACACTGAAGCTTTCTTT. Its protein is CSVGLARNTEAFF.

In this sample, this clone turned up a few times. J is TRBJ2-5 and V is TRBV7-2; 7 bases line up with TRBD2. The J segment lost 2 bases and the V segment lost 2 bases, leaving 5 bases of the junction unmatched. The CDR3 length is 15 residues. CDR1 SGHTA and CDR2 FQGNSA come from the germline V gene. The CDR3 region has the DNA TGTGCCAGCAGCTTACAGGCTAGCGGTCAAGAGACCCAGTACTTC. It codes for CASSLQASGQETQYF.

The genes are TRBV7-3 and TRBJ2-3; no clear D. This CDR3 contains 14 residues. Germline CDR1 and CDR2: SGHTA and FQGTGA. The ends were cut back, 6 bases at V and 0 bases at J, with 10 bases in the middle. The DNA of the CDR3 is TGTGCCAGCAGTTCCTCCGGGAGCACAGATACGCAGTATTTT. It encodes CASSSSGSTDTQYF.

This clone showed up just a few times. The CDR3: CASSPRRGYNEQFF. The CDR3 bases are TGTGCCAGCAGTCCACGGCGGGGGTACAATGAGCAGTTCTTC. V usage is TRBV7-2 and J usage is TRBJ2-1, with 7 positions matching TRBD2. Unmatched junction bases numbered 6, after V lost 6 bases and J lost 4 bases. Germline loops: CDR1 SGHTA, CDR2 FQGNSA. This CDR3 comprises 14 residues.

This sequence joins TRBV18 and TRBJ1-2; possibly TRBD1 for D (6 bases). The V gene lost 3 bases and the J gene lost 2 bases, with 10 bases spanning the gap. CDR3 length: 14 amino acids. The germline V gene has CDR1 KGHSH and CDR2 LQKENI. CDR3 coding DNA: TGTGCCAGCTCACCGGGGGCGAACAACTATGGCTACACCTTC. This gives the protein CASSPGANNYGYTF. Supplemented by reference TRBV18 and TRBJ1-2, the full variable domain reads NAGVMQNPRHLVRRRGQEARLRCSPMKGHSHVYWYRQLPEEGLKFMVYLQKENIIDESGMPKERFSAEFPKEGPSILRIQQVVRGDSAAYFCASSPGANNYGYTFGSGTRLTVV.

The CDR3 is CASRLGADTQYF. CDR3 DNA: TGTGCCAGCAGGCTGGGAGCAGATACGCAGTATTTT. V gene TRBV5-5 combines with J gene TRBJ2-3; perhaps TRBD2 as D (5 bases). With 5 bases removed from V and 4 bases from J, the gap between germline ends came to 8 bases. This CDR3 is built from 12 residues. Germline V lookup: CDR1 SGHKS, CDR2 YYEKEE (reference sequence).

V usage is TRBV7-9 and J usage is TRBJ2-1; D is unresolved. Trimming left V 2 bases short and J 7 bases short, with 9 bases between. This CDR3 is 13 amino acids long. Per germline, CDR1 SEHNR and CDR2 FQNEAQ (reference sequence). CDR3 residues: CASSLRSVNEQFF. CDR3 in DNA: TGTGCCAGCAGCTTAAGATCGGTTAATGAGCAGTTCTTC.

This clone has only a few counts. In DNA, the CDR3 is TGTGCCAGCAGCCCAGGTGGGCGCACAGATACGCAGTATTTT. Translated, it gives CASSPGGRTDTQYF. The chain has TRBV7-6 and TRBJ2-3; D gene unclear. Germline assignment: CDR1 SGHVS and CDR2 FNYEAQ. This CDR3 spans 14 amino acids. V shed 5 bases and J shed 1 base, with 10 bases lying between them.

The gene calls are TRBV7-2 and TRBJ2-7; unclear D gene. The CDR3 contains 15 residues. Germline lookup yields CDR1 SGHTA and CDR2 FQGNSA. The V gene lost 0 bases and the J gene lost 4 bases, with 13 bases spanning the gap. CDR3 loop: CASSLATPAIYEQYF. The DNA of the CDR3 is TGTGCCAGCAGCTTAGCGACACCCGCTATATACGAGCAGTACTTC.